One and the same sample provided the 21 T cell receptor beta chains below, sequenced in a study of T-cell memory formation after mild COVID-19. TCRdb itself ran the 5' RACE reads through MiXCR, one entry per CDR3 protein. This table holds 300,000 to 350,000 distinct CDR3 sequences, approximately 15% found once. The sequencing input was PBMCs or a T cell subset sorted from them (not recorded which). Receptors were obtained from a man between 18 and 29 years old who had mild COVID-19 (a few samples of this study predate the infection). Cell type and time point are not known.

In this sample, this clonotype turned up a few times. The chain couples TRBV27 to TRBJ2-4, with 7 bases identical to TRBD1. The CDR3 has 16 amino acids. The V gene end was trimmed by 5 bases and the J gene end by 4 bases; junction bases not matched to a gene: 11. From germline, CDR1 is MNHEY and CDR2 SMNVEV (reference sequence). The CDR3 here is CASSPTPTGTKNIQYF. CDR3 coding DNA: TGTGCCAGCAGTCCCACTCCGACAGGGACAAAAAACATTCAGTACTTC.

CDR3 loop: CASRIHTTSTDTQYF. The CDR3 coding sequence is TGTGCCAGCAGGATTCACACAACTAGCACAGATACGCAGTATTTT. The genes are TRBV5-8 and TRBJ2-3; D is ambiguous. The ends were cut back, 5 bases at V and 0 bases at J, with 13 bases in the middle. Germline lookup yields CDR1 SGHTS and CDR2 YDEGEE. CDR3 length: 15 residues.

This clonotype was counted many times. The gene calls are TRBV7-8 and TRBJ2-7; weak D call: TRBD2 (6 bases). Germline V lookup: CDR1 SGHVS, CDR2 FQNEAQ. Trimming cost V 5 bases and J 5 bases, with 10 bases left between them. The CDR3 has 12 amino acids. Written as DNA, the CDR3 is TGTGCCAGCAGCCCGACGGGGGACGAGCAGTACGTC. Translation gives CASSPTGDEQYV.

The rearrangement uses TRBV3-1 and TRBJ1-5; possibly TRBD1 for D (5 bases). V was pared by 4 bases and J by 6 bases, with 16 bases between. CDR3 length: 15 residues. Looked up from germline, CDR1 is LGHDT and CDR2 is YNNKEL (reference sequence). The CDR3 DNA reads as TGTGCCAGCAGCCCCTCTGGGGGGTCGGGTCAGCCCCAGCATTTT. This sequence encodes CASSPSGGSGQPQHF.

A single count supports this clonotype. Relative to the germline gene, one junction end is altered; a read error may explain this. The genes are TRBV12-3 or TRBV12-4 and TRBJ1-2; no firm D call. The length of the CDR3 is 15 residues. CDR3 sequence reads: CASSQTRLDGYGYNF. The CDR3, as DNA: TGTGCCAGCAGTCAAACACGCTTGGATGGCTATGGCTACAACTTC.

This clonotype has a handful of counts. The genes are TRBV28 and TRBJ2-7, with TRBD1 matching 7 bases. The junction had 7 bases not matched to a gene; V was cut back by 6 bases and J by 5 bases. Germline V gene lookup returns CDR1 MDHEN and CDR2 SYDVKM. The CDR3 runs 13 residues. CDR3: CASSNHRGDEQYV. CDR3 sequence (DNA): TGTGCCAGCAGCAACCACAGGGGAGACGAGCAGTACGTC.

The chain links TRBV4-2 to TRBJ2-5; D may be TRBD1 or TRBD2 (5 bases each). This CDR3 is built from 14 residues. V lost 1 base to trimming and J lost 5 bases, with 11 bases between them. Per the germline V gene, CDR1 is LGHNA and CDR2 is YNFKEQ. The CDR3 DNA follows: TGTGCCAGCAGCCAAGCATCGGGGCCCGAGACCCAGTACTTC. Translated: CASSQASGPETQYF.

This clonotype was recorded a few times. V gene TRBV7-2 combines with J gene TRBJ1-6, with 10 bases identical to TRBD1. The CDR3 has 16 amino acids. Germline loops: CDR1 SGHTA, CDR2 FQGNSA. The trim removed 4 bases at V and 7 bases at J, leaving 7 bases unmatched. The CDR3 nucleotides read TGTGCCAGCAGCTATGTTCCGGGACAGGGGAATTCACCCCTCCACTTT. This encodes CASSYVPGQGNSPLHF. Full variable domain (remainder filled in from reference TRBV7-2 and TRBJ1-6): GAGVSQSPSNKVTEKGKDVELRCDPISGHTALYWYRQSLGQGLEFLIYFQGNSAPDKSGLPSDRFSAERTGGSVSTLTIQRTQQEDSAVYLCASSYVPGQGNSPLHFGNGTRLTVT.

The chain is built from TRBV12-3 or TRBV12-4 and TRBJ2-4; unclear D gene. The CDR3 is 13 residues long. Trimming left V 6 bases short and J 1 base short, with 7 bases between. The CDR3 DNA is TGTGCCAGCAGCCTAGGGGCCAAAAACATTCAGTACTTC. It encodes CASSLGAKNIQYF.

This chain connects TRBV25-1 to TRBJ2-3; a weak D match, TRBD1 (5 bases). CDR1 MGHDK and CDR2 SYGVNS come from the germline V gene. Deletions cut 8 bases from V and 2 bases from J, with 20 bases between. CDR3 size: 16 residues. The chain's CDR3 is CASARALQGSTDTQYF. For the CDR3, the DNA is TGTGCCAGCGCTAGGGCACTTCAGGGATCCACAGATACGCAGTATTTT.

This chain links TRBV27 with TRBJ2-7, with a tentative D call TRBD1 (6 bases). CDR3 length: 14 amino acids. Trimming removed 5 bases at V and 6 bases at J, with 17 bases between. In germline, CDR1 is MNHEY, CDR2 SMNVEV (reference sequence). CDR3 protein: CASSDRQDFAEQYF. The CDR3 bases are TGTGCCAGCAGTGATAGACAGGATTTCGCCGAGCAGTACTTC.

This clonotype was observed a few times. This sequence joins TRBV20-1 and TRBJ2-7; TRBD1 matches at 7 bases. The junction had 5 bases not matched to a gene; V was cut back by 5 bases and J by 7 bases. The CDR3 loop spans 11 amino acids. Germline-derived CDR1 and CDR2 are DFQATT and SNEGSKA (reference sequence). The CDR3 DNA sequence: TGCAGTGCTCCTCAGGGGGAGGAGCAGTACTTC. This sequence encodes CSAPQGEEQYF.

The chain employs TRBV20-1 and TRBJ2-2, with 8 bases matching TRBD2. Germline CDR1 and CDR2: DFQATT and SNEGSKA (reference sequence). V lost 3 bases, J lost 2 bases, and 8 bases stayed unmatched. The CDR3 has 16 amino acids. The CDR3 bases are TGCAGTGCTAGGGTAGCGGGAAGGCCTAACACCGGGGAGCTGTTTTTT. Amino acids: CSARVAGRPNTGELFF.

The chain combines TRBV23-1 with TRBJ2-5; D tentatively fits TRBD1 or TRBD2 (5 bases each). TRBV23-1 is designated an ORF whose function remains uncertain. The V gene lost 2 bases and the J gene lost 2 bases, with 12 bases spanning the gap. The CDR3 runs to 15 residues. This CDR3 is CASSQGTTYQETQYF. Here the CDR3 DNA reads TGCGCCAGCAGTCAAGGGACCACCTATCAAGAGACCCAGTACTTC.

The genes are TRBV7-2 and TRBJ1-5, with D uncertain. The CDR3 covers 13 residues. Trimming left V 1 base short and J 6 bases short, with 7 bases between. Per the germline V gene, CDR1 is SGHTA and CDR2 is FQGNSA. As DNA, the CDR3 is TGTGCCAGCAGCTTAGATTGGACTCAGCCCCAGCATTTT. Translation gives CASSLDWTQPQHF. The full variable domain, completed using reference TRBV7-2 and TRBJ1-5, is GAGVSQSPSNKVTEKGKDVELRCDPISGHTALYWYRQSLGQGLEFLIYFQGNSAPDKSGLPSDRFSAERTGGSVSTLTIQRTQQEDSAVYLCASSLDWTQPQHFGDGTRLSIL.

This clonotype was seen a few times. This rearrangement joins TRBV7-2 to TRBJ2-1; 8 bases are shared with TRBD1. Germline V gene sequence: CDR1 SGHTA, CDR2 FQGNSA. V was clipped by 5 bases and J by 6 bases; unmatched bases: 9. CDR3 length: 15 amino acids. As DNA, the CDR3 is TGTGCCAGCAGCCCCTGGGCAGGGGGCCGCAATGAGCAGTTCTTC. It yields the protein CASSPWAGGRNEQFF.

The genes are TRBV3-1 and TRBJ2-3, with D perhaps given as TRBD1 or TRBD2 (5 bases each). The CDR3 consists of 17 residues. Trimming removed 0 bases from V and 0 bases from J, with 13 bases in between. Per germline, CDR1 LGHDT and CDR2 YNNKEL (reference sequence). The CDR3 sequence: CASSQDEGWGSTDTQYF. The CDR3 DNA sequence: TGTGCCAGCAGCCAAGACGAGGGATGGGGCAGCACAGATACGCAGTATTTT.

CDR3 nucleotides: TGCAGTGCTAAAACAGGCGGGGGACAGGCTTTCTTAGGGACCCAGTACTTC. Translated: CSAKTGGGQAFLGTQYF. V is TRBV20-1 and J is TRBJ2-5, with a tentative D call TRBD1 (8 bases). V was shortened by 4 bases and J by 7 bases, with 28 bases between the two germline ends. This CDR3 spans 17 amino acids. The germline V gene has CDR1 DFQATT and CDR2 SNEGSKA (reference sequence).

This clonotype occurred a few times. This chain joins TRBV29-1 and TRBJ2-3, with D maybe TRBD2 (6 bases). CDR1 and CDR2 (germline): SQVTM, ANQGSEA. Trimming stripped 3 bases from V and 6 bases from J, with 10 bases between. The CDR3 has 12 amino acids. This CDR3 is CSVEGSGDTQYF. CDR3 DNA sequence: TGCAGCGTTGAGGGTAGCGGCGATACGCAGTATTTT.

This clonotype was seen only a few times. This chain joins TRBV7-2 and TRBJ1-1; D unclear. Trimming took 5 bases from V and 8 from J, leaving 9 bases between them. Looked up from germline, CDR1 is SGHTA and CDR2 is FQGNSA. The CDR3 consists of 11 residues. The CDR3 is CASSPLIEAFF. In DNA, the CDR3 is TGTGCCAGCAGCCCCCTTATAGAAGCTTTCTTT.

The V call is TRBV5-1, the J call TRBJ2-3; 9 nucleotides line up with TRBD1. The CDR3 has 14 amino acids. V gave up 5 bases and J gave up 6 bases; unmatched junction bases: 7. Germline CDR1 and CDR2: SGHRS and YFSETQ. DNA of the CDR3: TGCGCCAGCAGTGAACAGGGGGCTGTTGATACGCAGTATTTT. Translating it yields CASSEQGAVDTQYF.